A selection of T cell receptor beta chains follows, all from one sample in a study of blood T cell repertoires in COVID-19. Some clones are missing from TCRdb's copy, which holds only in-frame ones; the method was immunoSEQ multiplex PCR. The repertoire holds 120,000 to 150,000 clones, with around 84% as singletons. The specimen was peripheral blood. Receptor source: a human donor in a cohort sampled during active COVID-19. Each CDR3 is given with its conserved first and last residue. Fields, in order: clone size, D gene, J gene, V gene, CDR3 DNA, CDR3 protein. D genes are given only for firm matches. Not all rows give a size; the values are once, few, many and, for expanded clones, a class.

clone size: .
D gene: .
J gene: TRBJ1-5
V gene: TRBV10-3
CDR3 DNA: TGTGCCATCGGGGGGGCATATAGCAATCAGCCCCAGCATTTT
CDR3 protein: CAIGGAYSNQPQHF

clone size: .
D gene: .
J gene: TRBJ1-5
V gene: TRBV28
CDR3 DNA: TGTGCCAGCAGCCTCCCCTCGACGGGGGATCAGCCCCAGCATTTT
CDR3 protein: CASSLPSTGDQPQHF

clone size: .
D gene: TRBD1
J gene: TRBJ1-2
V gene: TRBV30
CDR3 DNA: TGTGCCGGGATCCCCTTCCCTTACCGGGACAGGGAGTGGCTAGGTGGCTACACCTTC
CDR3 protein: CAGIPFPYRDREWLGGYTF

clone size: .
D gene: TRBD1
J gene: TRBJ1-2
V gene: TRBV6-5
CDR3 DNA: TGTGCCAGCGGGACAGGGGAAAACTATGGCTACACCTTC
CDR3 protein: CASGTGENYGYTF

clone size: .
D gene: .
J gene: TRBJ2-3
V gene: TRBV7-2
CDR3 DNA: TGTGCCAGCAGCTTAGACACTAGCCGGGCAGATACGCAGTATTTT
CDR3 protein: CASSLDTSRADTQYF

clone size: .
D gene: .
J gene: TRBJ2-1
V gene: TRBV9
CDR3 DNA: TGTGCCAGCAGCGTAGATAGGAGGGGCTCCTACAATGAGCAGTTCTTC
CDR3 protein: CASSVDRRGSYNEQFF

clone size: .
D gene: .
J gene: TRBJ2-4
V gene: TRBV5-1
CDR3 DNA: TGCGCCAGCAGCTTGGAGGGACACCAAAACATTCAGTACTTC
CDR3 protein: CASSLEGHQNIQYF

clone size: .
D gene: .
J gene: TRBJ2-6
V gene: TRBV30
CDR3 DNA: TGTGCCTCTGAGTCAGGGCTTGTCTCTGGGGCCAACGTCCTGACTTTC
CDR3 protein: CASESGLVSGANVLTF

clone size: .
D gene: .
J gene: TRBJ2-7
V gene: TRBV7-2
CDR3 DNA: TGTGCCAGCAGCTTAGGGCGGAGCCTCCCCTACGAGCAGTACTTC
CDR3 protein: CASSLGRSLPYEQYF

clone size: .
D gene: TRBD1
J gene: TRBJ1-5
V gene: TRBV28
CDR3 DNA: TGTGCCAGCAGTAAGGTCGACAGGGGTTTAGATCAGCCCCAGCATTTT
CDR3 protein: CASSKVDRGLDQPQHF

clone size: once
D gene: TRBD1
J gene: TRBJ1-5
V gene: TRBV19
CDR3 DNA: TGTGCCAGTAGTGTGACAGGGGCCAATCAGCCCCAGCATTTT
CDR3 protein: CASSVTGANQPQHF

clone size: .
D gene: .
J gene: TRBJ2-7
V gene: TRBV4-3
CDR3 DNA: TGCGCCAGCAGCCAAGACCTCGACCCAACAGCATCCTACGAGCAGTACTTC
CDR3 protein: CASSQDLDPTASYEQYF

clone size: .
D gene: TRBD1
J gene: TRBJ1-6
V gene: TRBV28
CDR3 DNA: TGTGCCAGCAGTGTCCCAGGGGGTTTTTCACCCCTCCACTTT
CDR3 protein: CASSVPGGFSPLHF

clone size: .
D gene: TRBD2
J gene: TRBJ2-5
V gene: TRBV4-1
CDR3 DNA: TGCGCCAGCAGCCAACCCGGCGGGGGTAAAGAGACCCAGTACTTC
CDR3 protein: CASSQPGGGKETQYF

clone size: .
D gene: TRBD1
J gene: TRBJ2-6
V gene: TRBV3-1/TRBV3-2
CDR3 DNA: TGTGCCACCGGGGGGACAGGGCTCTCTGGGGCCAACGTCCTGACTTTC
CDR3 protein: CATGGTGLSGANVLTF

clone size: .
D gene: .
J gene: TRBJ1-5
V gene: TRBV6-5
CDR3 DNA: TGTGCCAGCAGCACATTCTATCAGCCCCAGCATTTT
CDR3 protein: CASSTFYQPQHF

clone size: .
D gene: .
J gene: TRBJ1-2
V gene: TRBV9
CDR3 DNA: TGTGCCAGCAGCGTAGGAGGGGGGGCGAAGGGCTACACCTTC
CDR3 protein: CASSVGGGAKGYTF

clone size: .
D gene: TRBD2
J gene: TRBJ2-1
V gene: TRBV3-1/TRBV3-2
CDR3 DNA: TGTGCCAGCAGCCCGCCTAAGCGGGGGGGCGGGGATGAGCAGTTCTTC
CDR3 protein: CASSPPKRGGGDEQFF

clone size: .
D gene: TRBD1
J gene: TRBJ1-2
V gene: TRBV7-2
CDR3 DNA: TGTGCCAGCAGCTCCGGACAGGGGTACGGCTACACCTTC
CDR3 protein: CASSSGQGYGYTF

clone size: once
D gene: TRBD1
J gene: TRBJ1-1
V gene: TRBV6-2/TRBV6-3
CDR3 DNA: TGTGCCAGCAGTGGGACAGAGTACACTGAAGCTTTCTTT
CDR3 protein: CASSGTEYTEAFF

clone size: many
D gene: TRBD1
J gene: TRBJ2-7
V gene: TRBV11-3
CDR3 DNA: TGTGCCAGCAGCTTAACTCAGCCAGGGGGATACGAGCAGTACTTC
CDR3 protein: CASSLTQPGGYEQYF

clone size: .
D gene: .
J gene: TRBJ1-5
V gene: TRBV7-8
CDR3 DNA: TGTGCCAGCAGCTTAGCGCAGGGGCACGGCCAGCCCCAGCATTTT
CDR3 protein: CASSLAQGHGQPQHF

clone size: .
D gene: .
J gene: TRBJ2-1
V gene: TRBV6-1
CDR3 DNA: TGTGCCAGCAGTGAAGATGAATATCCCGGGAGCAGTCAGTTCTTC
CDR3 protein: CASSEDEYPGSSQFF

clone size: .
D gene: TRBD1
J gene: TRBJ1-4
V gene: TRBV4-3
CDR3 DNA: TGCGCCAGCAGCCAAGCAGGGGGCGAAAGTGAAAAACTGTTTTTT
CDR3 protein: CASSQAGGESEKLFF

clone size: .
D gene: .
J gene: TRBJ1-5
V gene: TRBV19
CDR3 DNA: TGTGCCAGTAGTATAGGGCAGTTGAGCAATCAGCCCCAGCATTTT
CDR3 protein: CASSIGQLSNQPQHF

clone size: .
D gene: .
J gene: TRBJ1-4
V gene: TRBV7-2
CDR3 DNA: TGTGCCAGCAGCCCCGGGGAAAAACTGTTTTTT
CDR3 protein: CASSPGEKLFF

clone size: .
D gene: .
J gene: TRBJ1-2
V gene: TRBV3-1/TRBV3-2
CDR3 DNA: TGTGCCAGCAGCCAAGACCCAGGCCGGAAAAAGTATGGCTACACCTTC
CDR3 protein: CASSQDPGRKKYGYTF

clone size: .
D gene: .
J gene: TRBJ2-7
V gene: TRBV20-1
CDR3 DNA: TGCAGTGCCAGTCAGGGTTTCTCCTACGAGCAGTACTTC
CDR3 protein: CSASQGFSYEQYF

clone size: .
D gene: TRBD2
J gene: TRBJ2-1
V gene: TRBV6-2/TRBV6-3
CDR3 DNA: TGTGCCAGCAGTTCCCTAGCGGGCCGAGCGGCGGCGTTCTTC
CDR3 protein: CASSSLAGRAAAFF

clone size: .
D gene: .
J gene: TRBJ1-3
V gene: TRBV30
CDR3 DNA: TGTGCCTGGATGAGGAAGGACACCATATATTTT
CDR3 protein: CAWMRKDTIYF